The 10 T cell receptor beta chains below come from one sample, sequenced in a study of blood T cell repertoires in COVID-19. Only in-frame clones appear in the TCRdb table, and some are missing; sequencing was by immunoSEQ multiplex PCR. This sample carries some 150,000 clones, approximately 84% of them seen once, and the ten largest clones take approximately 13%. The source material was peripheral blood. The receptors here all came from an elderly woman with acute or convalescent COVID-19.

CDR3 nucleotides: TGTGCCTGGAGTAGACAGGGGATCAGGCAGCCCCAGCATTTT. As protein: CAWSRQGIRQPQHF. V usage is TRBV30 and J usage is TRBJ1-5; 8 bases agree with TRBD1. Germline V gene data show CDR1 as GTSNPN and CDR2 as SVGIG (reference sequence). V lost 2 bases to trimming and J lost 7 bases; unmatched junction nucleotides: 7. The CDR3 runs to 14 residues.

The chain joins TRBV18 to TRBJ1-1, with TRBD1 identical over 8 bases. This CDR3 comprises 15 residues. J gave up 5 bases and V 1 base, and 6 bases lay outside the gene matches. Looked up from germline, CDR1 is KGHSH and CDR2 is LQKENI. This chain's CDR3 is CASSPRTGSYTEAFF. The CDR3 DNA sequence: TGTGCCAGCTCACCACGGACAGGGTCTTATACTGAAGCTTTCTTT.

The chain links TRBV30 to TRBJ2-3; D unresolved. The CDR3 runs to 13 residues. The V and J ends lost 2 bases and 4 bases respectively, with 10 bases between them. The V gene's germline CDR1 is GTSNPN and CDR2 SVGIG (reference sequence). The CDR3 loop is CAWSRLDPDTQYF. The CDR3 DNA reads TGTGCCTGGAGTCGTCTAGACCCAGATACGCAGTATTTT. Combining the CDR3 with reference TRBV30 and TRBJ2-3 gives the whole variable domain SQTIHQWPATLVQPVGSPLSLECTVEGTSNPNLYWYRQAAGRGLQLLFYSVGIGQISSEVPQNLSASRPQDRQFILSSKKLLLSDSGFYLCAWSRLDPDTQYFGPGTRLTVL.

This chain uses TRBV6-5 with TRBJ2-5; 7 bases are shared with TRBD2. The V gene end was trimmed by 0 bases and the J gene end by 4 bases; junction bases not matched to a gene: 8. Germline assignment: CDR1 MNHEY and CDR2 SVGAGI. The CDR3 is 16 amino acids. CDR3 sequence: CASSYSRLAAGETQYF. The CDR3 DNA is TGTGCCAGCAGTTACTCGCGACTAGCAGCGGGAGAGACCCAGTACTTC.

The chain is built from TRBV7-9 and TRBJ2-3; D uncertain. CDR3 length: 17 amino acids. Germline CDR1 SEHNR, CDR2 FQNEAQ (reference sequence). V was shortened by 1 base and J by 5 bases, with 19 bases between the two germline ends. The CDR3: CASSLVIQPASGDTQYF. The DNA for the CDR3 is TGTGCCAGCAGCTTAGTGATCCAACCTGCATCGGGAGATACGCAGTATTTT.

The gene calls are TRBV6-1 and TRBJ2-1; 9 nucleotides match TRBD2. Germline values: CDR1 MNHNS, CDR2 SASEGT. The V gene end was trimmed by 3 bases and the J gene end by 4 bases; junction bases not matched to a gene: 4. The CDR3 consists of 15 residues. The CDR3 protein is CASSERGGPYNEQFF. The DNA for the CDR3 is TGTGCCAGCAGTGAGCGGGGGGGACCTTACAATGAGCAGTTCTTC.

The CDR3 region has the DNA TGTGCCAGCAGCTTGACAGGGGACCGCGATACGCAGTATTTT. It translates to CASSLTGDRDTQYF. This rearrangement joins TRBV5-6 to TRBJ2-3; the match to TRBD1 covers 7 bases. Germline V lookup: CDR1 SGHDT, CDR2 YYEEEE. This CDR3 is built from 14 residues. Unmatched junction bases numbered 5, after V lost 1 base and J lost 6 bases.

V is TRBV7-9 and J is TRBJ1-2; no definite D call. Germline V gene lookup returns CDR1 SEHNR and CDR2 FQNEAQ (reference sequence). Trimming took 1 base from V and 6 from J, leaving 15 bases between them. CDR3 length: 15 amino acids. CDR3 bases: TGTGCCAGCAGCTTAGTTCGGGGTGGATTCCATGGCTACACCTTC. This codes for CASSLVRGGFHGYTF. The full variable domain, in which reference TRBV7-9 and TRBJ1-2 provide the parts outside the CDR3, is DTGVSQNPRHKITKRGQNVTFRCDPISEHNRLYWYRQTLGQGPEFLTYFQNEAQLEKSRLLSDRFSAERPKGSFSTLEIQRTEQGDSAMYLCASSLVRGGFHGYTFGSGTRLTVV.

J is TRBJ1-2 and V is TRBV4-2, with a tentative D call TRBD1 (6 bases). The CDR3 contains 15 residues. The germline CDR1 and CDR2 sequences are LGHNA and YNFKEQ. The germline V and J ends were trimmed by 6 bases and 3 bases, with 17 bases remaining between them. The DNA for the CDR3 is TGTGCCAGCAGGAAAGACTCCCCAGGGGACTATGGCTACACCTTC. Translating gives CASRKDSPGDYGYTF.

This clone was counted many times. The V and J genes are TRBV19 and TRBJ2-7; TRBD1 aligns across 9 bases. Germline V gene sequence: CDR1 LNHDA, CDR2 SQIVND (reference sequence). The V gene end was trimmed by 5 bases and the J gene end by 5 bases; junction bases not matched to a gene: 1. The CDR3 has 12 residues. CDR3 residues: CASSWDRDEQYF. CDR3 sequence (DNA): TGTGCCAGTAGTTGGGACAGGGACGAGCAGTACTTC.